This is a list of T cell receptor beta chains from one sample in a study of cytomegalovirus exposure and HLA in healthy donors. Using immunoSEQ multiplex PCR, the repertoire was profiled, and TCRdb retains in-frame clones only, with some absent. This listing includes about 150,000 clones. The sample comprised PBMCs. The receptors come from a woman in her forties or fifties in good health and CMV-seronegative. Each CDR3 is given with its conserved first and last residue. Fields, in order: J gene, V gene, CDR3 protein.

>TRBJ2-7|TRBV6-5
CASSYSGDRRSYEQYF
>TRBJ2-1|TRBV7-3
CASSSGGSYNEQFF
>TRBJ1-1|TRBV30
CAWSVWEGNTEAFF
>TRBJ2-3|TRBV4-2
CASSPGLAGARWDTQYF
>TRBJ2-3|TRBV28
CASSLTGLAGVFSTDTQYF
>TRBJ2-2|TRBV6-5
CASSRRQGPTGELFF
>TRBJ2-1|TRBV30
CAWTLGTSGSPPFF
>TRBJ1-4|TRBV28
CASRERGSNEKLFF
>TRBJ2-3|TRBV7-3
CASSLTLAGSGGAIYF
>TRBJ2-2|TRBV5-1
CASSPTDRGQTGELFF
>TRBJ1-4|TRBV6-1
CASSELWPRNEKLFF
>TRBJ1-1|TRBV7-3
CASSLMGQENTEAFF
>TRBJ2-5|TRBV7-2
CASRADRGRETQYF
>TRBJ1-5|TRBV27
CASSFGQGRGGVGNNQPQHF
>TRBJ2-2|TRBV19
CASSLRQLLRNTGELFF
>TRBJ2-1|TRBV18
CASSPSPGQSSDNEQFF
>TRBJ2-1|TRBV2
CASRGRGGDHNEQFF
>TRBJ2-7|TRBV19
CASSISHAGGRNEQYF
>TRBJ1-1|TRBV18
CASSPLQSSTEAFF
>TRBJ1-4|TRBV7-9
CASRPLLGVSEKLFF
>TRBJ1-6|TRBV7-2
CASSFLNRGSPLHF
>TRBJ2-3|TRBV9
CASSVGGGDTDTQYF
>TRBJ1-5|TRBV18
CASSPSGGSNQPQHF
>TRBJ2-5|TRBV5-1
CASSLTEETQYF
>TRBJ2-7|TRBV30
CAWSGRTGGEQYF
>TRBJ2-1|TRBV13
CASSIRPSGRGNEQFF
>TRBJ1-6|TRBV11-2
CASSLVGAVNTYNSPLHF
>TRBJ2-5|TRBV30
CAWSIGHNQETQYF
>TRBJ1-2|TRBV30
CAWRTQGNGGYTF
>TRBJ2-3|TRBV9
CASSGTSGGVDTQYF
>TRBJ2-7|TRBV9
CASSGSGTGDEQYF
>TRBJ2-1|TRBV9
CASSVLASGSHEQFF
>TRBJ2-7|TRBV6-1
CASSIDRVDEQYF